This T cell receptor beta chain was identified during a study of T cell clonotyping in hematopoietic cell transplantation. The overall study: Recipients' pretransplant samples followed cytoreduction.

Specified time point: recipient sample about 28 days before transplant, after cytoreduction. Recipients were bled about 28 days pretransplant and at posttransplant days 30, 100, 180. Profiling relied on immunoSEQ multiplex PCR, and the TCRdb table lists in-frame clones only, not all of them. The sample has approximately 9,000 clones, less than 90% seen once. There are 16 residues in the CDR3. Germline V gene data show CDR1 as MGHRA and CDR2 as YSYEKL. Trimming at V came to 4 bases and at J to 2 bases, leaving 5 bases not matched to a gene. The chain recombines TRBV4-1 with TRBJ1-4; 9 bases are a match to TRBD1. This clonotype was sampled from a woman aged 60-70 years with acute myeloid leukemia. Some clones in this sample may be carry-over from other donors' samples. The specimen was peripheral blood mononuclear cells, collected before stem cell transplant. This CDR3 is CASSPGQGLTNEKLFF. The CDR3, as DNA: TGCGCCAGCAGCCCCGGACAGGGGCTCACTAATGAAAAACTGTTTTTT.